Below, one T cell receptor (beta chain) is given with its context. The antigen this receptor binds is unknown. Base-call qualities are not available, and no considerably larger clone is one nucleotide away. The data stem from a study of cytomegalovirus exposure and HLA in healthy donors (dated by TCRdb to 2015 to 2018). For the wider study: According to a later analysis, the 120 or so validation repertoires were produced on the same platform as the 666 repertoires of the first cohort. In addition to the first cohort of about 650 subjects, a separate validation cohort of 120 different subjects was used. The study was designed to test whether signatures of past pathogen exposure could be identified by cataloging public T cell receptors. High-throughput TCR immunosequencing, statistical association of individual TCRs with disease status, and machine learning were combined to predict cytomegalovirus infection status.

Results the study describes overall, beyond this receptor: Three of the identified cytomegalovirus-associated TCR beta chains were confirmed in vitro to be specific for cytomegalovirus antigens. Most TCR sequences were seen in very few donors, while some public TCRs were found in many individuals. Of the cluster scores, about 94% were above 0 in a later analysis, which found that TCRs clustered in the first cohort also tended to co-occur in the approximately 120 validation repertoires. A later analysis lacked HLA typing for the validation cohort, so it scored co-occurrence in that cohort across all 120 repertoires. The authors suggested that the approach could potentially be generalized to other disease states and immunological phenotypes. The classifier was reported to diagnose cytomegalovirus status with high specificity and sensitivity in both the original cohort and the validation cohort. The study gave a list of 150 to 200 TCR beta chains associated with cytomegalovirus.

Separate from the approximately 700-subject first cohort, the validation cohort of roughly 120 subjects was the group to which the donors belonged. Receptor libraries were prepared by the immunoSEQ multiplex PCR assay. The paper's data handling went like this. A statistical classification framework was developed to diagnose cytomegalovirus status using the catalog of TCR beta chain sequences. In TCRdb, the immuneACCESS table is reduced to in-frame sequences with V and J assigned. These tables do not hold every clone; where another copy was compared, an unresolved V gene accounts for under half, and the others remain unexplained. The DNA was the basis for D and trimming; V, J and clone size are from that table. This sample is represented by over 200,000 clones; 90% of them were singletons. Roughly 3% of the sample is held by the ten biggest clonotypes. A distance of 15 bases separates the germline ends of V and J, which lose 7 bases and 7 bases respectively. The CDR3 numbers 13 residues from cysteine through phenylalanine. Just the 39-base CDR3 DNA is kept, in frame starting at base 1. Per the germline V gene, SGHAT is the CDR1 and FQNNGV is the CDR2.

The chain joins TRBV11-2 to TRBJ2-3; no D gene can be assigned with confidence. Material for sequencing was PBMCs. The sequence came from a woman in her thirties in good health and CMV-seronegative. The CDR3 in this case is CASNNNLVNTQYF. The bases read TGTGCCAGCAACAATAACCTCGTGAATACGCAGTATTTT.